This T cell receptor beta chain was sequenced during a study of cytomegalovirus exposure and HLA in healthy donors. Overall study results and limits: Subsequent analysis of the 100 to 150 validation repertoires found a tendency for first-cohort TCR clusters to co-occur. Most TCR sequences were seen very rarely across donors, but some public TCRs occurred in many.

Remarks on this clone: What it recognizes is unknown.

Sequencing was performed with immunoSEQ multiplex PCR; in TCRdb, only in-frame clones are kept and a portion is missing. This repertoire shows roughly 68,000 clones, about 96% found once; its top ten account for over 2%. The sequenced sample was PBMCs. The origin of this receptor is a man between 18 and 29 years old in good health and CMV-seronegative.

DNA for the CDR3: TGTGCCAGCAGCAAAACCTACCCCCCGAGCGGGCGCCTCGACTCCTACAATGAGCAGTTCTTC. Its protein is CASSKTYPPSGRLDSYNEQFF. The V gene is TRBV21-1, the J gene TRBJ2-1; whether TRBD2, the table's D call, matches the DNA was not checked. TRBV21-1 is labeled a pseudogene. The CDR3 covers 21 residues.